This T cell receptor beta chain was recovered during a study of shared clonotypes between healthy human individuals (dated by TCRdb to the early 2020s). Broadly, across the study: A couple of women and a few men aged 18 to 49 years were included in the cohort. For each donor, CD4 naive and CD4 memory were each run on three plates, CD8 naive on two plates, and CD8 memory on one plate. Blood TCR repertoires of about 5 healthy adults were deeply sequenced to estimate repertoire size and the extent of clonotype sharing between individuals. Libraries were prepared and TCR repertoires were sequenced by different laboratories using diverse techniques, in order to increase sequencing depth and limit assay-specific biases. Each donor's leukapheresis produced roughly between roughly 0.85 and 9.5 billion PBMCs.

The CDR3, from cysteine to phenylalanine, totals 16 residues. Solely the CDR3 DNA is kept, with 48 bases framed from the first base. Trimming takes 1 base from V and 0 bases from J, and the germline ends sit 10 bases apart. Taken from the germline V gene, the CDR1 and CDR2 loops are MNHEY and SVGAGI. Results the study describes overall, beyond this receptor: Across a few donors, around 5% of naive CD4, more than 3% of naive CD8, approximately 2.5% of memory CD4, and 0.3% to 0.45% of memory CD8 clonotypes were shared. Even with the large sequencing depth, rarefaction of the sorted-subset datasets indicated that sequencing was incomplete. Compared with non-shared clonotypes, the clonotypes found in all four sorted-subset donors had higher generation probabilities. Sampling was limited to blood, and TCR repertoires in tissue likely differ from TCR repertoires in blood. Pairwise subsampling indicated that sequencing depth was expected to affect the degree of clonotype sharing among donors. Estimated clonotype richness was generally larger for naive than for memory subsets. The genetic and exposure-history diversity represented was limited by the small number of donors.

The donors were healthy, HIV-negative adults with no recently reported acute infections or vaccinations. Every donor was a Caucasian adult residing in Nashville, Tennessee, USA. CD4+ T cells were enriched through magnetic negative selection, after which naive cells were positively selected on CD45RA and the remaining negative fraction served as the memory subset. After blood collection by leukapheresis, PBMCs were isolated using Ficoll-Histopaque density gradient centrifugation and then cryopreserved in the vapor phase of liquid nitrogen. Purity and quantity of every magnetically sorted T cell population were checked by analytical flow cytometry. Genomic DNA was isolated from each sorted fraction and quantified by UV absorbance on a Nanodrop 2000c. Using the deep immunoSEQ assay, TCR CDR3 regions were amplified from genomic DNA by multiplex PCR. For each cell subset, the extracted genomic DNA was distributed evenly across all wells of several immunoSEQ 96-well plates, and each plate served as one replicate. For sorted subsets, approximately 210 ng genomic DNA, equal to tens of thousands of T cell genomes, was loaded into each replicate PCR. The purified libraries were quantified using a Qubit 3.0 fluorometer, sized with a Bioanalyzer 2100, and then quantified again using the KAPA Library Quantification kit. Each immunoSEQ 96-well plate was sequenced on its own single-read 150-cycle Illumina NextSeq 550 flow cell. The authors' analysis ran thus. The immunoSEQ output contained only junctional sequences without quality scores, so filtering could not match that applied to full-length reads. To assign V/J genes and CDR3, sequences were annotated using PyIR, a Python wrapper for IgBLAST v1.9, with IMGT germline references. Any read was removed if the V/J assignment was weak (E-value above 1e-6), the CDR3 was missing, or the read contained stop codons, out-of-frame junctions, or ambiguous translated residues. V3J clonotypes were defined as sequences sharing an identical inferred V gene, J gene, and CDR3 amino acid sequence. Percentage overlap between repertoires was computed as shared unique clonotypes divided by the size of the smaller repertoire. Repertoire richness was assessed with RTK rarefaction, the Chao1 estimator, and Recon v2.1 estimates of unobserved clonotypes. For all TCRbeta clonotypes obtained by the gDNA method from a handful of donors, generation probabilities were computed with OLGA. In its TCRdb copy, this immuneACCESS table keeps in-frame sequences only and misses some clones. Where compared with another copy, unresolved V genes explain less than half of these, and the others have no known cause. For V, J and clone size, that table is used; D and trimming come from the DNA. This sample comprises around 1.4 million clones, 97% to 99% of them detected only once. The ten largest clonotypes hold approximately 0.4% of the sample.

Concerning this clone itself: This receptor's antigen is unknown. No base quality information exists; no much larger clone differs at one position.

The origin of this receptor is a man under 40 in good health. The chain is made from TRBV6-5 and TRBJ1-3, and TRBD1 may be the D gene, going by 5 matching bases. The source material was naive CD4+ T cells sorted from blood. Reading the label with the study, this specimen's cell subset or site is: CD45RA+ positively selected. Here is the DNA: TGTGCCAGCAGTTACTATTCGACAGACTCTGGAAACACCATATATTTT. The translation is CASSYYSTDSGNTIYF.